This TCR beta chain came from a study of T cells in Graves' hyperthyroidism and ophthalmopathy. The overall study: Peripheral blood was acquired at first diagnosis, ahead of any therapy whatsoever. Study-level findings and limits: With a median lead of 6.5 months before onset, the model predicted ophthalmopathy. Ophthalmopathy was distinguished from stable hyperthyroidism by 13 V-J signatures.

As to this clonotype: What it binds is unknown. A much larger clone differs from this one at a single base, so this may be a read error.

When ophthalmopathy did not progress within 18 months, Graves' hyperthyroidism was considered stable. The CDR3 is made up of 17 amino acids. Germline CDR1 SGHTA, CDR2 FQGNSA. Amplification of TCR beta CDR3 regions used RNA as the template. A set of HTBI primers served as the primers for a first-round RT-PCR of the TCR CDR3. TCRdb reanalysed the multiplex PCR reads using MiXCR and keeps one entry per CDR3 protein. Here the sample spans about 690,000 distinct CDR3 sequences, around 16% being singletons. The V and J genes are TRBV7-2 and TRBJ2-1, with 9 positions matching TRBD2. The sample comprised blood. The source is a man aged 50 or older with Graves' hyperthyroidism. The CDR3: CASSSLAGGRAPNKQFF. CDR3 sequence (DNA): TGTGCCAGCAGCTCTCTAGCAGGCGGGAGGGCCCCCAATAAGCAGTTCTTC.